A selection of T cell receptor beta chains follows, all from one sample in a study of T cell repertoires in cytomegalovirus infection. TCRdb itself ran the reads through MiXCR, one entry per CDR3 protein. The sample has about 200,000 distinct CDR3 sequences, approximately 9.6% seen once. Sample: PBMCs. These receptors were collected from a human donor in good health (CMV status not recorded). Some clones in this sample may be carry-over from other donors' samples. CDR3s include the opening cysteine and the closing phenylalanine or tryptophan. D genes are given only for firm matches. Expanded clones are given a class, and other clones once, few, many or no size at all.

TRBV28	.	many	TRBJ2-7	TGTGCCAGCAGTCGTGCGGGTGGGAGCTCCTACGAGCAGTACTTC	CASSRAGGSSYEQYF
TRBV20-1	TRBD2	.	TRBJ2-3	TGCAGTGCTCCGGCCTCGGGACTAGCAGACACAGATACGCAGTATTTT	CSAPASGLADTDTQYF
TRBV29-1	TRBD1	.	TRBJ1-1	TGCAGCGTAGGTACAGGGGGCAGGTGGACTGAAGCTTTCTTT	CSVGTGGRWTEAFF
TRBV19	.	many	TRBJ1-3	TGTGCCGTCGGGCGACGGCAAGCCTCTGGAAACACCATATATTTT	CAVGRRQASGNTIYF
TRBV6-4	.	few	TRBJ2-2	TGTGCCAGCCGAGCGGATCTACGGCCGAACACCGGGGAGCTGTTTTTT	CASRADLRPNTGELFF
TRBV7-8	TRBD2	many	TRBJ2-3	TGTGCCAGCAGCGCATACCGACTAGCGGGGGCGCGGCCGCAGTATTTT	CASSAYRLAGARPQYF
TRBV24-1	TRBD2	many	TRBJ2-1	TGTGCCACCAGTGATTTCCGCGGGAGGGGGTCCTACAATGAGCAGTTCTTC	CATSDFRGRGSYNEQFF
TRBV14	.	few	TRBJ2-7	TGTGCCAGCAGCCAAGATTTTTACGAGCAGTACTTC	CASSQDFYEQYF
TRBV7-2	.	many	TRBJ1-2	TGTGCCAGCAGCTCGCGGGGGGGGACCGATTATGGCTACACCTTC	CASSSRGGTDYGYTF
TRBV15	.	.	TRBJ2-7	TGTGCCACCAGCAGAGGGGAAGGGTACGAGCAGTACTTC	CATSRGEGYEQYF
TRBV19	.	few	TRBJ2-1	TGTGCCAGTAGTATGGGCACTAAGTTTTTGGGTGAGCAGTTCTTC	CASSMGTKFLGEQFF
TRBV29-1	.	few	TRBJ2-3	TGCAGCGTTGAAGATGGTGGACACACAGATACGCAGTATTTT	CSVEDGGHTDTQYF
TRBV28	.	many	TRBJ2-1	TGTGCCAGCAGTCCATCGCCTAGCAGGCATGAGCAGTTCTTC	CASSPSPSRHEQFF
TRBV20-1	TRBD1	few	TRBJ1-6	TGCAGTGCTAGTCCCCTGACAGGGGGTAATTCACCCCTCCACTTT	CSASPLTGGNSPLHF
TRBV29-1	TRBD1	.	TRBJ1-1	TGCAGCGTTGCGAGGTTAGAGGGGGCAACTGAAGCTTTCTTT	CSVARLEGATEAFF
TRBV11-2	.	many	TRBJ2-2	TGTGCCAGCAGCAGAGCCCGGACAGCGAACACCGGGGAGCTGTTTTTT	CASSRARTANTGELFF
TRBV7-2	.	many	TRBJ1-4	TGTGCCAGCAGCTTGCAGGGGAGGGAAAAACTGTTTTTT	CASSLQGREKLFF
TRBV28	TRBD1	.	TRBJ2-2	TGTGCCAGCAGTTTAGACGCCTTACATGGAGATAGTGAGGACAGGGTGTACACCGGGGAGCTGTTTTTT	CASSLDALHGDSEDRVYTGELFF
TRBV20-1	TRBD2	.	TRBJ2-7	TGCAGTGCTAGAGTGACTAGCTCTATCCTCGAGCAGTACTTC	CSARVTSSILEQYF
TRBV28	.	.	TRBJ1-2	TGTGCCAGCAGTTTAATCGACCCGGGCTATGGCTACACCTTC	CASSLIDPGYGYTF
TRBV6-1	TRBD1	many	TRBJ2-7	TGTGCCAGCAGTGGGAGGGGGGACAGGGGCTCCTACGAGCAGTACTTC	CASSGRGDRGSYEQYF
TRBV3-1	.	.	TRBJ2-1	TGTGCCAGCAGCCAAGATCAGGGGCTAGCGGAGCGGTATGAGCAGTTCTTC	CASSQDQGLAERYEQFF